The 16 T cell receptor beta chains below were found in one sample sequenced in a study of shared clonotypes between healthy human individuals. Sequenced by immunoSEQ multiplex PCR; TCRdb stores in-frame clones only, minus some. The sample records 2,500,000 or so clones, more than 85% being singletons. The sequencing input was naive CD4+ T cells from PBMCs. Subset specified: CD45RA+ positively selected. These receptors were obtained from a man between 18 and 29 years old in good health. Some clones in this sample may be carry-over from other donors' samples.

The rearrangement joins TRBV6-6 to TRBJ1-1; D is uncertain. The CDR3 has 13 amino acids. V lost 8 bases to trimming and J lost 0 bases, with 10 bases between them. From germline, CDR1 is MNHNY and CDR2 SVGAGI (reference sequence). CDR3 in DNA: TGTGCCAGCGAACCCAAAGTGAACACTGAAGCTTTCTTT. Protein: CASEPKVNTEAFF.

This clone has only a few counts. The rearrangement links TRBV2 to TRBJ2-7; TRBD1 agrees at 8 bases. CDR3 length: 12 amino acids. Germline CDR1 SNHLY, CDR2 FYNNEI. V was pared by 6 bases and J by 5 bases, with 3 bases of the junction left unmatched. In DNA form, the CDR3 reads TGTGCCAGCAGCACGGACAGGGACGAGCAGTACTTC. This translates into CASSTDRDEQYF.

The CDR3 sequence is CASSPNAVGETQYF. The CDR3 nucleotides read TGTGCCAGCAGCCCGAACGCCGTTGGGGAGACCCAGTACTTC. V and J are TRBV7-2 and TRBJ2-5; no clear D gene. CDR3 length: 14 residues. The germline CDR1 and CDR2 sequences are SGHTA and FQGNSA. V dropped 5 bases and J dropped 5 bases, with 15 bases sitting between them.

The V and J genes are TRBV28 and TRBJ2-7, with D perhaps assigned TRBD1 or TRBD2 (5 bases each). The CDR3 has 14 residues. The germline V gene encodes CDR1 MDHEN and CDR2 SYDVKM. V was pared by 3 bases and J by 3 bases, with 12 bases between. This chain's CDR3 is CASSFRGPRYEQYF. The CDR3 DNA is TGTGCCAGCAGTTTCCGGGGACCCCGCTACGAGCAGTACTTC.

CDR3: CASSSRSVPHTQYF. In nucleotides, the CDR3 is TGTGCCAGCAGCTCAAGATCCGTTCCCCATACGCAGTATTTT. V and J are TRBV7-9 and TRBJ2-3; no definite D call. V was pared by 4 bases and J by 7 bases, with 15 bases between. CDR3 length: 14 residues. In germline, CDR1 is SEHNR, CDR2 FQNEAQ (reference sequence).

The chain carries TRBV5-6 and TRBJ1-2, with 8 positions matching TRBD1. The germline V gene has CDR1 SGHDT and CDR2 YYEEEE. Unmatched junction bases numbered 6, after V lost 4 bases and J lost 4 bases. The CDR3 spans 14 residues. CDR3 DNA: TGTGCCAGCAGCCGGACAGGGTTCGGCTATGGCTACACCTTC. Translation: CASSRTGFGYGYTF.

V is TRBV30 and J is TRBJ2-1; tentatively, D is TRBD1 (5 bases). CDR3 length: 14 amino acids. Germline V lookup: CDR1 GTSNPN, CDR2 SVGIG (reference sequence). The V end lost 4 bases, the J end lost 3 bases, and 13 bases lay between the germline ends. DNA for the CDR3: TGTGCCTGGATTGGGGCTTCCCTCTACAATGAGCAGTTCTTC. Residues: CAWIGASLYNEQFF.

The chain employs TRBV6-5 and TRBJ1-1, with TRBD1 matching over 10 bases. With V trimmed by 7 bases and J by 7 bases, 9 bases remained unmatched. The CDR3 has 14 residues. The V gene's germline CDR1 is MNHEY and CDR2 SVGAGI. The CDR3 loop reads CASITTGGPYEAFF. In DNA, the CDR3 is TGTGCCAGCATTACGACAGGGGGCCCGTATGAAGCTTTCTTT.

The chain has TRBV7-6 and TRBJ1-1; 12 bases are a match to TRBD1. The ends lost 2 bases at V and 5 bases at J; junction bases unmatched: 12. Germline loops: CDR1 SGHVS, CDR2 FNYEAQ. CDR3 length equals 18 residues. This CDR3 is CASSLRRDRGPRGTEAFF. In DNA form, the CDR3 reads TGTGCCAGCAGCTTACGGCGGGACAGGGGGCCCCGGGGGACTGAAGCTTTCTTT.

The chain couples TRBV5-1 to TRBJ1-1; D is undetermined. CDR3 size: 16 residues. Trimming took 4 bases from V and 0 from J, leaving 16 bases between them. The V gene's germline CDR1 is SGHRS and CDR2 YFSETQ. CDR3 region: CASSGSGPAMNTEAFF. CDR3 DNA sequence: TGCGCCAGCAGCGGTTCGGGCCCCGCCATGAACACTGAAGCTTTCTTT. Using reference TRBV5-1 and TRBJ1-1 for the parts outside the CDR3, the full variable domain is KAGVTQTPRYLIKTRGQQVTLSCSPISGHRSVSWYQQTPGQGLQFLFEYFSETQRNKGNFPGRFSGRQFSNSRSEMNVSTLELGDSALYLCASSGSGPAMNTEAFFGQGTRLTVV.

The gene calls are TRBV7-9 and TRBJ2-7; TRBD2 is a possible D gene (6 bases). The CDR3 length is 14 residues. Germline V gives CDR1 SEHNR, CDR2 FQNEAQ (reference sequence). The V and J ends lost 2 bases and 7 bases respectively, with 15 bases between them. The CDR3 sequence is CASSLLATASEQYF. DNA for the CDR3: TGTGCCAGCAGCTTACTAGCGACGGCTTCTGAGCAGTACTTC. The full variable domain, in which reference TRBV7-9 and TRBJ2-7 provide the parts outside the CDR3, is DTGVSQNPRHKITKRGQNVTFRCDPISEHNRLYWYRQTLGQGPEFLTYFQNEAQLEKSRLLSDRFSAERPKGSFSTLEIQRTEQGDSAMYLCASSLLATASEQYFGPGTRLTVT.

This chain links TRBV7-3 with TRBJ2-5, with D uncertain. Per germline, CDR1 SGHTA and CDR2 FQGTGA. CDR3 length: 13 amino acids. V lost 3 bases and J lost 2, with 7 bases in between. The CDR3 protein is CASSLDGQETQYF. The CDR3 nucleotides read TGTGCCAGCAGCTTGGACGGACAAGAGACCCAGTACTTC.

CDR3 loop: CASSPIRGVVGSYNEQFF. The CDR3 DNA sequence: TGTGCCAGCAGCCCTATCCGGGGGGTGGTGGGTTCCTACAATGAGCAGTTCTTC. This chain links TRBV11-2 with TRBJ2-1; 7 bases agree with TRBD2. The CDR3 length is 18 residues. The germline CDR1 and CDR2 sequences are SGHAT and FQNNGV. Trimming removed 5 bases from V and 1 base from J; junction bases left unmatched: 14.

Written as DNA, the CDR3 is TGTGCCAGCTTACAGGGGTCCGGAAACACCATATATTTT. Amino acids: CASLQGSGNTIYF. J is TRBJ1-3 and V is TRBV2; 7 nucleotides agree with TRBD1. CDR1 and CDR2 (germline): SNHLY, FYNNEI. The CDR3 is 13 residues long. Trimming took 8 bases from V and 4 from J; bases not matched to a gene: 5.

The DNA of the CDR3 is TGCGCCAGCAGACTAGTCCGGGACAGAATCCCCCCAGATACGCAGTATTTT. This encodes CASRLVRDRIPPDTQYF. The rearrangement joins TRBV10-1 to TRBJ2-3; 7 bases fit TRBD1. CDR3 length: 17 amino acids. CDR1 is WNHNN and CDR2 is SYGVQD in the germline V gene (reference sequence). V was pared by 6 bases and J by 4 bases, with 16 bases of the junction left unmatched.

The rearrangement links TRBV9 to TRBJ1-2, with unresolved D. Germline-derived CDR1 and CDR2 are SGDLS and YYNGEE. Trimming left V 4 bases short and J 8 bases short, with 18 bases between. The CDR3 covers 14 residues. The CDR3 is CASSPTGSAGGYTF. The CDR3 coding sequence is TGTGCCAGCAGCCCAACGGGTTCGGCCGGAGGCTACACCTTC. The full variable domain, in which reference TRBV9 and TRBJ1-2 provide the parts outside the CDR3, is DSGVTQTPKHLITATGQRVTLRCSPRSGDLSVYWYQQSLDQGLQFLIQYYNGEERAKGNILERFSAQQFPDLHSELNLSSLELGDSALYFCASSPTGSAGGYTFGSGTRLTVV.